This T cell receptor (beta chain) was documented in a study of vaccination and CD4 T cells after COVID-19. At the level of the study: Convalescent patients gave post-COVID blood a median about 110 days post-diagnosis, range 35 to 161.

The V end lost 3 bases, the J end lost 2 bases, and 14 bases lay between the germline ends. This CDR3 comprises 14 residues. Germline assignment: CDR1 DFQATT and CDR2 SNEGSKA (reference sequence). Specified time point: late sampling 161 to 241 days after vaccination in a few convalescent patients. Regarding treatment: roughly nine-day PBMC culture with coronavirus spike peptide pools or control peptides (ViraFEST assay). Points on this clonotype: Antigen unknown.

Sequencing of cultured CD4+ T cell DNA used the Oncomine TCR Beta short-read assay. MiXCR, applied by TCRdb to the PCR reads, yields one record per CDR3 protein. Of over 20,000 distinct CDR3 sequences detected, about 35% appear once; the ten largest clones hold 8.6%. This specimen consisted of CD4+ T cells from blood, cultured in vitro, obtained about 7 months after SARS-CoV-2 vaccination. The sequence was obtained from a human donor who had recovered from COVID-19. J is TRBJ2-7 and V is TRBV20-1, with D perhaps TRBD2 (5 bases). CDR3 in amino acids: CSASRSGAPYEQYF. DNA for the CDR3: TGCAGTGCTAGTCGCAGCGGAGCACCCTACGAGCAGTACTTC.